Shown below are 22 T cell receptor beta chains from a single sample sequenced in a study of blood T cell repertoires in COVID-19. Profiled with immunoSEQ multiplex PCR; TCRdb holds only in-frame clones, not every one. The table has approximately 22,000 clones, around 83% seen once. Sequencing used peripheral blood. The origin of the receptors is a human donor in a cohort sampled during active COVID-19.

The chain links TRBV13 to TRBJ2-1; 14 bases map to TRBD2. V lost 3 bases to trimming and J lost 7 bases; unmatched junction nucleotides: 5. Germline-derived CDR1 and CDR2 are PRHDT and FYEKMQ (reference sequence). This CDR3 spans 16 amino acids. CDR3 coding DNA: TGTGCCAGCAGCTTCCGACTAGCGGGAGGGGGAAATGAGCAGTTCTTC. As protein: CASSFRLAGGGNEQFF.

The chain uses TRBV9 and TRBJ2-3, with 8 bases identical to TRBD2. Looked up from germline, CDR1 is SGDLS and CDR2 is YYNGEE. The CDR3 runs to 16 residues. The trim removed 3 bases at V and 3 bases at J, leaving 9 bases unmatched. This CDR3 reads CASSAAAGGGTDTQYF. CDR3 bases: TGTGCCAGCAGCGCCGCCGCGGGGGGTGGGACAGATACGCAGTATTTT.

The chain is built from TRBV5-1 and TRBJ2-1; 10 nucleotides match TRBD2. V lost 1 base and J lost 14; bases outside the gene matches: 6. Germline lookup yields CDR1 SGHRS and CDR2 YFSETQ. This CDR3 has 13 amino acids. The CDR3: CASSLSSSGSKFF. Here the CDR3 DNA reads TGCGCCAGCAGCTTGTCGTCTAGCGGGAGTAAGTTCTTC.

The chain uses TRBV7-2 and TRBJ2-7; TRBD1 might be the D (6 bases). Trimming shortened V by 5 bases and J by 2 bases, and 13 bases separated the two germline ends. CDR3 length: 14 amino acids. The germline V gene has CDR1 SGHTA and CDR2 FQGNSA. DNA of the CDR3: TGTGCCAGCAGCACCACGACAGGAACCTACGAGCAGTACTTC. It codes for CASSTTTGTYEQYF. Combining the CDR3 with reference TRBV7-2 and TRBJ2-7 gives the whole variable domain GAGVSQSPSNKVTEKGKDVELRCDPISGHTALYWYRQSLGQGLEFLIYFQGNSAPDKSGLPSDRFSAERTGGSVSTLTIQRTQQEDSAVYLCASSTTTGTYEQYFGPGTRLTVT.

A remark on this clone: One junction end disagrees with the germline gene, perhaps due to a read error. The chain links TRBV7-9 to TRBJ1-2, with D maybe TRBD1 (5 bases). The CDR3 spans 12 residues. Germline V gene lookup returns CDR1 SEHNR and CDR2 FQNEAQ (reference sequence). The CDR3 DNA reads TGTGCCAGCAGATTGGGGATGGGGCCCTCCAACTTC. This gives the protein CASRLGMGPSNF.

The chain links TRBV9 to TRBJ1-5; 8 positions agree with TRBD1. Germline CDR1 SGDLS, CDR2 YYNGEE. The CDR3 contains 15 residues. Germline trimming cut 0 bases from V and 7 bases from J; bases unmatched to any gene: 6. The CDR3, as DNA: TGTGCCAGCAGCGTAGGACAGGGGCAAGGGCAGCCCCAGCATTTT. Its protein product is CASSVGQGQGQPQHF. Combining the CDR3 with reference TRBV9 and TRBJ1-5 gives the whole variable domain DSGVTQTPKHLITATGQRVTLRCSPRSGDLSVYWYQQSLDQGLQFLIQYYNGEERAKGNILERFSAQQFPDLHSELNLSSLELGDSALYFCASSVGQGQGQPQHFGDGTRLSIL.

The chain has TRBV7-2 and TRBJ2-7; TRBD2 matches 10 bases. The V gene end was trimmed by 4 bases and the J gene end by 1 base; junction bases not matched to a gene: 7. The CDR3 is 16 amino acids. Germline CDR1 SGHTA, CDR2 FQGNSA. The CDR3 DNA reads TGTGCCAGCAGCTCGGGTCGGACTAGCGGTTCCTACGAGCAGTACTTC. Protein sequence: CASSSGRTSGSYEQYF.

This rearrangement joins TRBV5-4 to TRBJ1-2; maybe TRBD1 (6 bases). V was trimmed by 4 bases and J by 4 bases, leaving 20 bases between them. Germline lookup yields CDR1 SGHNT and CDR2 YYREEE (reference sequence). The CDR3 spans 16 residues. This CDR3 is CASSLEPTEDSYGYTF. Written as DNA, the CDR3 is TGTGCCAGCAGCCTGGAACCTACAGAGGACAGCTATGGCTACACCTTC.

The DNA for the CDR3 is TGTGCCAGCAGGGAGGGCGGGTACGAGCAGTACTTC. Its translation: CASREGGYEQYF. The J gene is TRBJ2-7, the V gene TRBV6-6, with a tentative D call TRBD2 (6 bases). This CDR3 spans 12 amino acids. V lost 6 bases and J 4 bases, leaving 10 bases between the germline ends. CDR1 MNHNY and CDR2 SVGAGI come from the germline V gene (reference sequence).

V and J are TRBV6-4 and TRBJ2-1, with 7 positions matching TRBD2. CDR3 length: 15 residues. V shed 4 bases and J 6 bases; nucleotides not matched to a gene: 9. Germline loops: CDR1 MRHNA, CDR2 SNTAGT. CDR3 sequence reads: CASSGSAGAGNEQFF. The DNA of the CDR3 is TGTGCCAGCAGTGGTTCGGCGGGAGCTGGCAATGAGCAGTTCTTC.

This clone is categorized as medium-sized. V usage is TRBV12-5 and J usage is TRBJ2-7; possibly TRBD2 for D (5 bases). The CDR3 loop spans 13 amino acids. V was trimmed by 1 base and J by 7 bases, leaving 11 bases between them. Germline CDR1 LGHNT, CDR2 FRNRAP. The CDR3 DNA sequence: TGTGCTAGTGGTTTGGACATCCCGGGAGAGCAGTACTTC. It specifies CASGLDIPGEQYF.

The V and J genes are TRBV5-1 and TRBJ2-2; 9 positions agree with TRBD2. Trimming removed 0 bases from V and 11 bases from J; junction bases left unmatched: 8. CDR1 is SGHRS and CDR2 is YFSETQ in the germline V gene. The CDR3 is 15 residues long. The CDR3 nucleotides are TGCGCCAGCAGCTTGGTGTTGGCGGGAGGGAGAGAGCTGTTTTTT. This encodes CASSLVLAGGRELFF.

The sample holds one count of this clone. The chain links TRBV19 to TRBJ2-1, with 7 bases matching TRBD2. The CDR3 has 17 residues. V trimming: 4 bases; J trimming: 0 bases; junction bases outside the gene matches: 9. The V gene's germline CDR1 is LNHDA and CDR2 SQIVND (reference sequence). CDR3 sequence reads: CASSTLPGGSSYNEQFF. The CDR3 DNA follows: TGTGCCAGTAGTACCCTTCCCGGCGGGAGCTCCTACAATGAGCAGTTCTTC.

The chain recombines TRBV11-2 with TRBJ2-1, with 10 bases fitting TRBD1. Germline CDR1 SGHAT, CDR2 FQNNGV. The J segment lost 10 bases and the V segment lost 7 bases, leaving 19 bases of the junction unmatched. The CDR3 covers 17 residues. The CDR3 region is CASKSGGWDRGSDEQFF. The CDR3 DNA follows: TGTGCCAGCAAGTCCGGGGGGTGGGACAGGGGCTCTGACGAGCAGTTCTTC.

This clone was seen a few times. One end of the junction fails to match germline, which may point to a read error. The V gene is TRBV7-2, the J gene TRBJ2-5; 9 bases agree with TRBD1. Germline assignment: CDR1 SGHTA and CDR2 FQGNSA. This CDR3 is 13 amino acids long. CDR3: CASSHRGQGTQYF. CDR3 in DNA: TGTGCCAGCAGTCACAGGGGGCAAGGGACCCAGTACTTC.

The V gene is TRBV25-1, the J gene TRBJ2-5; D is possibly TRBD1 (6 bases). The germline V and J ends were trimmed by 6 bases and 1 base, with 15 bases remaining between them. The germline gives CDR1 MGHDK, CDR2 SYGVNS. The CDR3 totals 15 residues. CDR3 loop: CASRTRQDSQETQYF. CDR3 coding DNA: TGTGCCAGCAGGACCCGACAGGACAGCCAAGAGACCCAGTACTTC.

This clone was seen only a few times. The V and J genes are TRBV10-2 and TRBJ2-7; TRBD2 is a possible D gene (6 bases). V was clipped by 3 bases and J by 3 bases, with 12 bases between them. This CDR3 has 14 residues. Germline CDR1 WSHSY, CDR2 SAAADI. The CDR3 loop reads CASSDGGSLYEQYF. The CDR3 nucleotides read TGCGCCAGCAGTGACGGGGGAAGCCTCTACGAGCAGTACTTC.

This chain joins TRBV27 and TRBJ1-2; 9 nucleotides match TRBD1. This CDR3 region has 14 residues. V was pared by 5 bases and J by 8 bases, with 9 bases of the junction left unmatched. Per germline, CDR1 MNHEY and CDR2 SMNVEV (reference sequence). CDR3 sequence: CASSTLQGADGYTF. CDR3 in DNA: TGTGCCAGCAGTACATTACAGGGGGCAGACGGCTACACCTTC.

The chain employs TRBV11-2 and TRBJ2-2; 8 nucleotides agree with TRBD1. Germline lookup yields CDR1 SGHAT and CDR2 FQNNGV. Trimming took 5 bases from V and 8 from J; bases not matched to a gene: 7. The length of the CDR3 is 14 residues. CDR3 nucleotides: TGTGCCAGCAGCCTCGGACAGGGTAGGGGGGAGCTGTTTTTT. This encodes CASSLGQGRGELFF.

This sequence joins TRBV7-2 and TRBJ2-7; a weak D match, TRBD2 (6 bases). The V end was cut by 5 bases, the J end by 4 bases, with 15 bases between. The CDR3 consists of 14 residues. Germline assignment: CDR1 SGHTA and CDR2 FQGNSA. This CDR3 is CASSRLASSYEQYF. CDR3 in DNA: TGTGCCAGCAGCCGCCTAGCGAGCTCTTACGAGCAGTACTTC.

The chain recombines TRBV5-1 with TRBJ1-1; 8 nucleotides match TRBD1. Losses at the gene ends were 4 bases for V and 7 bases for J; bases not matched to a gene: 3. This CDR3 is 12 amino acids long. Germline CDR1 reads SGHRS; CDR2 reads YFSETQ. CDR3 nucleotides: TGCGCCAGCAGCGTCGACAGGGGTGAAGCTTTCTTT. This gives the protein CASSVDRGEAFF.

The CDR3 coding sequence is TGTGCCAGCAGCCCGGGACAGGGGGGGGAGACCCAGTACTTC. Protein: CASSPGQGGETQYF. V and J are TRBV7-2 and TRBJ2-5, with 11 nucleotides matching TRBD1. The germline gives CDR1 SGHTA, CDR2 FQGNSA. The CDR3 spans 14 residues. V was clipped by 5 bases and J by 5 bases; unmatched bases: 4.